This T cell receptor (beta chain) was identified during a study of control samples from healthy donors and cancer patients (TCRdb year 2020). About this clone itself: What this receptor recognizes is not known. The input lacks base qualities; no much larger clone sits a single base away.

V lost 3 bases and J lost 6 bases, and the count of bases not matched to a germline gene is 4. The CDR3, from cysteine to phenylalanine, totals 14 residues. The retained sequence is limited to the CDR3, 42 bases, with the frame set at the first base. As encoded in the germline V gene, CDR1 is SGHTA while CDR2 is FQGNSA. Library prep was done by the immunoSEQ multiplex PCR assay. TCRdb obtained this table from immuneACCESS and retained in-frame rearrangements with V and J assigned. These tables miss some clones; where compared with another copy, unresolved V genes account for less than half of the shortfall, and the remainder is unexplained. Counted in this sample were fewer than 100,000 clones; roughly 82% of them appeared once. Around 9.1% of the sample is held by the ten biggest clonotypes.

The receptor was derived from a woman between 55 and 75 years old in good health. The V gene is TRBV7-2 and the J gene is TRBJ1-4, with TRBD1 identical over 7 junction bases. The source material was blood. The sequence in DNA is TGTGCCAGCAGCTTTGGCAGGGGGGATGAAAAACTGTTTTTT. This yields the protein CASSFGRGDEKLFF.